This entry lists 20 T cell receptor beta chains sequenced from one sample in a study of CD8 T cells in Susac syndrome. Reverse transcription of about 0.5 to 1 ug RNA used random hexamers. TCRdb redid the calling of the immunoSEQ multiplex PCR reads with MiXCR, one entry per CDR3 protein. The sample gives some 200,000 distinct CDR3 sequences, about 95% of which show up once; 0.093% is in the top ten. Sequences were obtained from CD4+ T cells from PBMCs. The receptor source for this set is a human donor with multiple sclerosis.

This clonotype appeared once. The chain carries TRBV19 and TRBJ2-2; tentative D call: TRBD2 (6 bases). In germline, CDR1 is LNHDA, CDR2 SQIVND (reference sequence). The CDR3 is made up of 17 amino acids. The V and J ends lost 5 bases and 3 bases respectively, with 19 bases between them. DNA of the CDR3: TGTGCCAGTAGTTCCGGTCATCAGGCGGGGTACACCGGGGAGCTGTTTTTT. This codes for CASSSGHQAGYTGELFF.

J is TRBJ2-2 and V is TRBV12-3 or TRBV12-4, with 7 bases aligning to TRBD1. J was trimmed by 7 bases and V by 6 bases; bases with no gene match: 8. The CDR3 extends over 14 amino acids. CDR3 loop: CASSSRQGHGELFF. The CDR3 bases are TGTGCCAGCAGCTCGAGACAGGGCCACGGGGAGCTGTTTTTT.

The CDR3 DNA sequence: TGTGCCAGCAGCGTCCTCAGCGGGCAAGAGACCCAGTACTTC. This translates into CASSVLSGQETQYF. This chain uses TRBV9 with TRBJ2-5, with D maybe TRBD2 (6 bases). Trimming left V 2 bases short and J 2 bases short, with 10 bases between. In germline, CDR1 is SGDLS, CDR2 YYNGEE. CDR3 length: 14 amino acids.

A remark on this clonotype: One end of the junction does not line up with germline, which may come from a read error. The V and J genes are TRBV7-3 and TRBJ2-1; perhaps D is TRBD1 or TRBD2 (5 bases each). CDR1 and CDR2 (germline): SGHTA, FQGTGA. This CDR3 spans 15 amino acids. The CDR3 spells CASSLTRDGENEQFF. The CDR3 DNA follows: TGTGCCAGCAGCCTAACAAGGGACGGGGAAAATGAGCAGTTCTTC. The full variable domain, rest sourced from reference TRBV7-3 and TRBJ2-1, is GAGVSQTPSNKVTEKGKYVELRCDPISGHTALYWYRQSLGQGPEFLIYFQGTGAADDSGLPNDRFFAVRPEGSVSTLKIQRTERGDSAVYLCASSLTRDGENEQFFGPGTRLTVL.

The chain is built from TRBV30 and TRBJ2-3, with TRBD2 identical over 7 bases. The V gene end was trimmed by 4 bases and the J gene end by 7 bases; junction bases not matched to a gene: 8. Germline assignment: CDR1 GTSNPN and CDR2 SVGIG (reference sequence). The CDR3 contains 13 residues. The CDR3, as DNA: TGTGCCTGGAATTTGGGGGGAGGGAATACGCAGTATTTT. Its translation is CAWNLGGGNTQYF. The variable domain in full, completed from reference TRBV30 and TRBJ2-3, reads SQTIHQWPATLVQPVGSPLSLECTVEGTSNPNLYWYRQAAGRGLQLLFYSVGIGQISSEVPQNLSASRPQDRQFILSSKKLLLSDSGFYLCAWNLGGGNTQYFGPGTRLTVL.

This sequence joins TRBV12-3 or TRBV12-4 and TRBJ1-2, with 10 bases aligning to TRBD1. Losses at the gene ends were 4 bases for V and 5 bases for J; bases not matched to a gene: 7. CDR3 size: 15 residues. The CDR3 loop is CASSSYGQGVYGYTF. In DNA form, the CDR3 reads TGTGCCAGCAGTTCCTACGGACAGGGGGTTTATGGCTACACCTTC.

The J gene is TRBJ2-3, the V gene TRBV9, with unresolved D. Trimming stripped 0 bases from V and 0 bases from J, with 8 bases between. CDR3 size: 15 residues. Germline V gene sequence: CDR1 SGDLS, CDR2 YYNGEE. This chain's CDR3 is CASSVGRASTDTQYF. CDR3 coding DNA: TGTGCCAGCAGCGTAGGTAGGGCTAGCACAGATACGCAGTATTTT.

CDR3 bases: TGTGCCAGCAGCTATCGACGACCGACCTACAATGAGCAGTTCTTC. Translating gives CASSYRRPTYNEQFF. V gene TRBV11-2 combines with J gene TRBJ2-1; D is uncertain. Trimming shortened V by 4 bases and J by 2 bases, and 12 bases separated the two germline ends. This CDR3 comprises 15 residues. Germline V gives CDR1 SGHAT, CDR2 FQNNGV.

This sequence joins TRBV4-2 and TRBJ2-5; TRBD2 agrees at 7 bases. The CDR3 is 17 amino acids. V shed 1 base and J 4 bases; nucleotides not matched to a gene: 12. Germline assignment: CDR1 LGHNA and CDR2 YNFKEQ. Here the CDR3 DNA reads TGTGCCAGCAGCCAAGCAGCAGCGGGGCCCGTGGGAGAGACCCAGTACTTC. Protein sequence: CASSQAAAGPVGETQYF.

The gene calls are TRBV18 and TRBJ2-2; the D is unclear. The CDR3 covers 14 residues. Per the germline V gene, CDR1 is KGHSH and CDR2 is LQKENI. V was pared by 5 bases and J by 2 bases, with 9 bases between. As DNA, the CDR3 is TGTGCCAGCTCAACAAACAGAAACACCGGGGAGCTGTTTTTT. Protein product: CASSTNRNTGELFF.

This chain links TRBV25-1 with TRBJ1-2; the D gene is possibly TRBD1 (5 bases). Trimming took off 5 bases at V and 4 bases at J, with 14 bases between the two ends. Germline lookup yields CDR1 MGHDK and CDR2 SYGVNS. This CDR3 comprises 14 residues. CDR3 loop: CASSMRDRFYGYTF. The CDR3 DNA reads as TGTGCCAGCAGTATGAGGGACCGATTCTATGGCTACACCTTC.

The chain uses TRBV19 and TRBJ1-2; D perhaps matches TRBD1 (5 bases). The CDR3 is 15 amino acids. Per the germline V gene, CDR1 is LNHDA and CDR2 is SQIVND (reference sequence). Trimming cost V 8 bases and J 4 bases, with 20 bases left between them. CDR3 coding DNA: TGTGCCAGTTGTGAGAGACGCTGGAGGGGCTATGGCTACACCTTC. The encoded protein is CASCERRWRGYGYTF.

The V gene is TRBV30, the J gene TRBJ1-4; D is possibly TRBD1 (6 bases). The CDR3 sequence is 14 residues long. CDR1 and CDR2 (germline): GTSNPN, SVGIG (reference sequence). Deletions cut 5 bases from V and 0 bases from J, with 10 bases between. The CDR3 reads CAWLGGATNEKLFF. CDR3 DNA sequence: TGTGCCTGGTTAGGGGGAGCAACTAATGAAAAACTGTTTTTT.

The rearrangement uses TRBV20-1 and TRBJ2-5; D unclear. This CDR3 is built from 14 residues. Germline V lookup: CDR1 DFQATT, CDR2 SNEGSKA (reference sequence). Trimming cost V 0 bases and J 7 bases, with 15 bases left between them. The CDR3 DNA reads TGCAGTGCTAGAGATTGGGTCGCTTCAGGGACCCAGTACTTC. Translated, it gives CSARDWVASGTQYF.

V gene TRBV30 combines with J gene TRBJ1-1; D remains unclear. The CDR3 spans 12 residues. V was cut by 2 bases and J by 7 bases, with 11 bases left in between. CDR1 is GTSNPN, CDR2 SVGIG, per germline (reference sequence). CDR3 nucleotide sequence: TGTGCCTGGAGTTATAGACTCGTTGAAGCTTTCTTT. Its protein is CAWSYRLVEAFF.

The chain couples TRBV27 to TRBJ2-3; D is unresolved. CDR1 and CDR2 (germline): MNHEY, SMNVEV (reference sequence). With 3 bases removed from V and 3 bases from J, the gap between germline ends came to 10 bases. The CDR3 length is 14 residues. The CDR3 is CASSFNHGTDTQYF. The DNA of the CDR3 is TGTGCCAGCAGTTTCAATCACGGTACAGATACGCAGTATTTT.

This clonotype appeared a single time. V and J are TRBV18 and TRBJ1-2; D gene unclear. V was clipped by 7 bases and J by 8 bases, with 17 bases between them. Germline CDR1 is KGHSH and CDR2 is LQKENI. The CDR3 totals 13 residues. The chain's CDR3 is CASFHPGSGGYTF. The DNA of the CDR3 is TGTGCCAGCTTTCATCCCGGGTCAGGAGGCTACACCTTC.

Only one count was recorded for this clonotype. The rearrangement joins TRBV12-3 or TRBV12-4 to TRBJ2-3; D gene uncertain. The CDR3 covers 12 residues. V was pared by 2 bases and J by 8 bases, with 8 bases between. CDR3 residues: CASSLLVGTQYF. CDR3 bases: TGTGCCAGCAGTTTACTCGTGGGTACGCAGTATTTT.

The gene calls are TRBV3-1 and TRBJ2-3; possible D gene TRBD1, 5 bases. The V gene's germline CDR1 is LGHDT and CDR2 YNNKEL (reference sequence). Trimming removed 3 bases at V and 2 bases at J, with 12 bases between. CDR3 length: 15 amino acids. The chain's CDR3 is CASSQGQQHTDTQYF. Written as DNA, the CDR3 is TGTGCCAGCAGCCAGGGGCAGCAACACACAGATACGCAGTATTTT.

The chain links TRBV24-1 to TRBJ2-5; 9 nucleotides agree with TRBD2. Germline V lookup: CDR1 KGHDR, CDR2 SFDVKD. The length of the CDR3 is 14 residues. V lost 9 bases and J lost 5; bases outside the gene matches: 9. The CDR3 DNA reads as TGTGCCACCTCTGGTGCGGGAGGGTCGGAGACCCAGTACTTC. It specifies CATSGAGGSETQYF.